This TCR beta chain was sequenced for a study of chemoradiotherapy in HPV16-positive cancers. About the research overall: Candidate HPV-specific clones and shared TCR motifs came from a couple of HPV16-positive patients.

With respect to this clone: Its antigen remains unknown.

The repertoire was sequenced with immunoSEQ multiplex PCR; TCRdb's copy has only in-frame clones and lacks some. The repertoire holds about 15,000 clones, around 90% seen once, with over 3.5% in the top ten. V was clipped by 4 bases and J by 0 bases, with 11 bases between them. Germline CDR1 reads SGHDT; CDR2 reads YYEEEE. CDR3 length equals 15 residues. General observations from the study: Non-HPV-specific T cells did not expand in tumors during treatment, whereas candidate HPV-specific clones and E7-related motifs did. Only a couple of HPV16-positive patients supplied the functional HPV-specificity definition.

The chain couples TRBV5-6 to TRBJ2-1; possibly TRBD2 for D (6 bases). The clonotype was recovered from a human donor with HPV-associated anogenital cancer. The sequenced sample was tumor tissue, obtained from a patient who underwent chemoradiotherapy. This CDR3 reads CASSPDYLSYNEQFF. CDR3 DNA: TGTGCCAGCAGCCCGGACTACCTCTCCTACAATGAGCAGTTCTTC.